This passage covers 19 T cell receptor beta chains from one sample sequenced in a study of human T cells and chemical hapten exposure. Noted time point: patch test 2, 6 weeks after DPC sensitization. The treatment denotes: therapeutic diphenylcyclopropenone sensitization with weekly scalp DPC. MiXCR, applied by TCRdb to the RACE reads, yields one record per CDR3 protein. The sample consists of approximately 84,000 distinct CDR3 sequences, about 9.9% of them appearing once. The sample here was whole blood, taken in connection with sensitization to the hapten diphenylcyclopropenone (DPC). All receptors derive from a man between 18 and 29 years old with alopecia areata. Some clones in this sample may be carry-over from other donors' samples.

A few counts support this clonotype. The V gene is TRBV25-1, the J gene TRBJ1-3; tentative D call: TRBD1 (5 bases). This CDR3 has 15 residues. V lost 0 bases to trimming and J lost 4 bases, with 10 bases between them. From germline, CDR1 is MGHDK and CDR2 SYGVNS. CDR3 DNA sequence: TGTGCCAGCAGTGAATATCCGCAGGGCGGAAACACCATATATTTT. Its protein is CASSEYPQGGNTIYF.

The rearrangement uses TRBV7-9 and TRBJ1-1; D uncertain. The CDR3 covers 13 residues. V lost 3 bases, J lost 4 bases, and 9 bases lay in between. Looked up from germline, CDR1 is SEHNR and CDR2 is FQNEAQ (reference sequence). CDR3 nucleotides: TGTGCCAGCAGCTTTACGTTTGGCACTGAAGCTTTCTTT. Protein sequence: CASSFTFGTEAFF.

This clonotype has more than one count but fewer than ten. The V and J genes are TRBV29-1 and TRBJ2-3; weak D call: TRBD1 (6 bases). Germline CDR1 and CDR2: SQVTM and ANQGSEA. V lost 4 bases, J lost 6 bases, and 11 bases lay in between. The CDR3 loop spans 12 amino acids. The CDR3 region has the DNA TGCAGCGTTGGAGTCAGGGGCGATACGCAGTATTTT. This codes for CSVGVRGDTQYF.

The rearrangement joins TRBV7-9 to TRBJ1-2; D is possibly TRBD1 (6 bases). Germline assignment: CDR1 SEHNR and CDR2 FQNEAQ (reference sequence). The ends were cut back, 6 bases at V and 2 bases at J, with 16 bases in the middle. This CDR3 is built from 15 residues. The CDR3 coding sequence is TGTGCCAGCAGAAAAGACAGGATCTTCAACTATGGCTACACCTTC. Its protein product is CASRKDRIFNYGYTF. Looking up the rest from reference TRBV7-9 and TRBJ1-2 gives the full variable domain: DTGVSQNPRHKITKRGQNVTFRCDPISEHNRLYWYRQTLGQGPEFLTYFQNEAQLEKSRLLSDRFSAERPKGSFSTLEIQRTEQGDSAMYLCASRKDRIFNYGYTFGSGTRLTVV.

This clonotype was recorded at least ten times. The CDR3 reads CASSPIASGGARGQFF. DNA of the CDR3: TGTGCCAGCAGCCCAATCGCGAGCGGGGGGGCGAGGGGGCAGTTCTTC. V gene TRBV11-2 combines with J gene TRBJ2-1; 10 nucleotides line up with TRBD2. The CDR3 loop spans 16 amino acids. The junction had 16 bases not matched to a gene; V was cut back by 5 bases and J by 12 bases. CDR1 SGHAT and CDR2 FQNNGV come from the germline V gene.

The chain links TRBV10-3 to TRBJ1-4; D possibly corresponds to TRBD1 (5 bases). Germline CDR1 is ENHRY and CDR2 is SYGVKD. The V end lost 6 bases, the J end lost 2 bases, and 10 bases lay between the germline ends. The CDR3 spans 14 residues. Here the CDR3 reads CAISRDGTNEKLFF. The CDR3 nucleotides read TGTGCCATCAGCCGGGACGGGACTAATGAAAAACTGTTTTTT.

This clonotype was found a few times. The CDR3 nucleotides read TGCAGCGTTGGGAAGGGACAGGGCCTGTTTTTT. This gives the protein CSVGKGQGLFF. The chain links TRBV29-1 to TRBJ1-4; 9 positions agree with TRBD1. V gave up 4 bases and J gave up 14 bases; unmatched junction bases: 5. The CDR3 extends over 11 amino acids. Germline loops: CDR1 SQVTM, CDR2 ANQGSEA.

This clonotype was counted many times. The J gene is TRBJ2-3, the V gene TRBV28, with TRBD2 as a possible D gene (6 bases). V shed 3 bases and J shed 3 bases, with 13 bases lying between them. This CDR3 is built from 15 residues. Germline V gene sequence: CDR1 MDHEN, CDR2 SYDVKM. The CDR3 sequence: CASSLVGRETDTQYF. In DNA, the CDR3 is TGTGCCAGCAGTTTGGTGGGGCGGGAAACAGATACGCAGTATTTT.

This clonotype was detected only a few times. The rearrangement links TRBV3-1 to TRBJ2-3; D ambiguous. CDR3 size: 14 residues. Trimming cost V 1 base and J 0 bases, with 5 bases left between them. Germline V gives CDR1 LGHDT, CDR2 YNNKEL (reference sequence). The CDR3 loop is CASSQVPSTDTQYF. As DNA, the CDR3 is TGTGCCAGCAGCCAAGTTCCTAGCACAGATACGCAGTATTTT.

This clonotype was observed a few times. This chain connects TRBV2 to TRBJ2-2; D possibly corresponds to TRBD1 (5 bases). V lost 6 bases and J lost 7, with 15 bases in between. CDR3 length equals 14 residues. Germline V gene sequence: CDR1 SNHLY, CDR2 FYNNEI. The CDR3 bases are TGTGCCAGCAGAGACCCCTCAGGGCACGGGGAGCTGTTTTTT. This translates into CASRDPSGHGELFF.

This clonotype was detected a few times. The rearrangement uses TRBV6-2 or TRBV6-3 and TRBJ1-5, with D uncertain. Germline-derived CDR1 and CDR2 are MNHEY and SVGEGT. With 5 bases removed from V and 1 base from J, the gap between germline ends came to 9 bases. The CDR3 runs 14 residues. CDR3 amino acids: CASSRTASNQPQHF. In nucleotides, the CDR3 is TGTGCCAGCAGTAGGACCGCGAGCAATCAGCCCCAGCATTTT.

This clonotype was seen at least ten times. CDR3 coding DNA: TGTGCCAGCAGCTTAGGGACAGGGGTCATCACCGGGGAGCTGTTTTTT. Translation gives CASSLGTGVITGELFF. V and J are TRBV7-8 and TRBJ2-2; 9 nucleotides match TRBD1. V lost 1 base and J lost 4; bases outside the gene matches: 4. Germline V gene lookup returns CDR1 SGHVS and CDR2 FQNEAQ. The CDR3 length is 16 residues. Full variable domain (missing parts from reference TRBV7-8 and TRBJ2-2): GAGVSQSPRYKVAKRGQDVALRCDPISGHVSLFWYQQALGQGPEFLTYFQNEAQLDKSGLPSDRFFAERPEGSVSTLKIQRTQQEDSAVYLCASSLGTGVITGELFFGEGSRLTVL.

This clonotype was counted between two and nine times. V usage is TRBV4-3 and J usage is TRBJ1-5; no clear D gene. The CDR3 runs 15 residues. Trimming left V 0 bases short and J 4 bases short, with 10 bases between. Germline CDR1 reads LGHNA; CDR2 reads YSLEER. The CDR3 region has the DNA TGCGCCAGCAGCCAAGATAGTGGGGATAATCAGCCCCAGCATTTT. This sequence encodes CASSQDSGDNQPQHF.

This clonotype was seen ten or more times. The V call is TRBV7-6, the J call TRBJ2-1; perhaps TRBD1 as D (5 bases). CDR1 SGHVS and CDR2 FNYEAQ come from the germline V gene. With 1 base removed from V and 9 bases from J, the gap between germline ends came to 13 bases. The CDR3 is 14 amino acids. The CDR3 sequence is CASSLVSGQGEQFF. The CDR3 DNA follows: TGTGCCAGCAGCTTAGTCTCTGGGCAGGGTGAGCAGTTCTTC.

This clonotype was seen ten or more times. This chain links TRBV12-3 or TRBV12-4 with TRBJ1-5; the D is unclear. The CDR3 consists of 15 residues. The V end was cut by 7 bases, the J end by 1 base, with 14 bases between. CDR3: CASTPDPLSNQPQHF. The CDR3 coding sequence is TGTGCCAGCACCCCGGACCCGTTGAGCAATCAGCCCCAGCATTTT.

Comment on this clonotype: This may stem from a read error, because a much larger clone lies one nucleotide away. The chain combines TRBV3-1 with TRBJ2-3; the match to TRBD1 covers 11 bases. The CDR3 totals 14 residues. Germline loops: CDR1 LGHDT, CDR2 YNNKEL (reference sequence). The CDR3 loop reads CASSRDRGTDMQYF. The CDR3 nucleotides are TGTGCCAGCAGCCGGGACAGGGGGACAGATATGCAGTATTTT.

In this sample, this clonotype turned up many times. The chain links TRBV10-3 to TRBJ2-1; 8 positions agree with TRBD2. V gave up 7 bases and J gave up 0 bases; unmatched junction bases: 8. Germline V gene data show CDR1 as ENHRY and CDR2 as SYGVKD. The CDR3 has 16 amino acids. Here the CDR3 DNA reads TGTGCCATCACCCGAAAGCGGGGGAGCTCCTACAATGAGCAGTTCTTC. This translates into CAITRKRGSSYNEQFF.

This clonotype has more than one count but fewer than ten. This chain links TRBV12-3 or TRBV12-4 with TRBJ2-4, with 9 bases identical to TRBD1. The CDR3 consists of 14 residues. The V and J ends lost 6 bases and 8 bases, in that order; junction bases with no gene match: 8. The CDR3 DNA reads TGTGCCAGCAGCCACGGGGACAGGGTAGACATTCAGTACTTC. Its translation: CASSHGDRVDIQYF.

This clonotype appeared a few times. The V gene is TRBV7-9, the J gene TRBJ2-7; D uncertain. The CDR3 is 12 residues long. With 5 bases removed from V and 6 bases from J, the gap between germline ends came to 11 bases. Germline assignment: CDR1 SEHNR and CDR2 FQNEAQ (reference sequence). In nucleotides, the CDR3 is TGTGCCAGCAGCCAAACTGCGAGCGAGCAGTACTTC. As protein: CASSQTASEQYF.